This is a list of T cell receptor beta chains from one sample in a study of blood T cell repertoires in COVID-19. Data came from immunoSEQ multiplex PCR; TCRdb stores just in-frame clones and leaves some out. The sample contains 240,000 or so clones, roughly 88% of which appear only once. The sample was peripheral blood. These receptors originate from an elderly man with acute or convalescent COVID-19. CDR3s include the opening cysteine and the closing phenylalanine or tryptophan. Fields, in order: CDR3 protein, CDR3 DNA, J gene, D gene, V gene, clone size. The D gene is left open where the match is weak. Clone size, where shown, is once, few, many, or a class for clones that have expanded.

CASPGQGSGGYTF,TGTGCCAGTCCGGGACAGGGGTCGGGAGGCTACACCTTC,TRBJ1-2,.,TRBV21-1,few
CASSLGPWTSADNEQFF,TGTGCCAGCAGCTTGGGCCCATGGACTAGCGCGGACAATGAGCAGTTCTTC,TRBJ2-1,TRBD2,TRBV7-9,.
CASSPRTGDGYTF,TGTGCCAGCAGCCCCCGGACAGGGGATGGCTACACCTTC,TRBJ1-2,TRBD1,TRBV14,.
CASSPPLRGSYEQYF,TGTGCCAGCTCACCACCACTCAGGGGTAGCTACGAGCAGTACTTC,TRBJ2-7,.,TRBV18,.
CASSFTGQRDSPLHF,TGTGCCAGCAGTTTTACGGGTCAGCGTGATTCACCCCTCCACTTT,TRBJ1-6,.,TRBV27,.
CASARQAPSPLHF,TGTGCCAGCGCTAGACAGGCCCCATCACCCCTCCACTTT,TRBJ1-6,.,TRBV2,.
CSASVSGGAKEQYF,TGCAGTGCTAGTGTTAGCGGGGGGGCCAAGGAGCAGTACTTC,TRBJ2-7,TRBD2,TRBV20-1,.
CASSPLRGPMGVYEQYF,TGTGCCAGCAGTCCCCTGCGGGGCCCGATGGGAGTCTACGAGCAGTACTTC,TRBJ2-7,.,TRBV5-6,.
CASSFRGYGYTF,TGTGCCAGCAGTTTCCGGGGCTATGGCTACACCTTC,TRBJ1-2,.,TRBV28,.
CASSQESRLNTEAFF,TGCGCCAGCAGCCAAGAGTCCAGGCTGAACACTGAAGCTTTCTTT,TRBJ1-1,.,TRBV4-3,.
CASSTRGNEQFF,TGCGCCAGCAGCACCAGGGGAAATGAGCAGTTCTTC,TRBJ2-1,.,TRBV5-1,.
CASSLGVEQFF,TGCGCCAGCAGCCTAGGGGTTGAGCAGTTCTTC,TRBJ2-1,.,TRBV5-1,.
CASGLVQGNTGELFF,TGTGCTAGTGGTTTGGTACAGGGGAACACCGGGGAGCTGTTTTTT,TRBJ2-2,.,TRBV12-5,.
CASSLVPGGPKRTDTQYF,TGTGCCAGCAGCTTAGTACCCGGGGGGCCGAAACGCACAGATACGCAGTATTTT,TRBJ2-3,.,TRBV7-2,.
CASKGTEGNTIYF,TGTGCCAGCAAGGGGACAGAGGGAAACACCATATATTTT,TRBJ1-3,TRBD1,TRBV2,.
CASSATSGRAYEQFF,TGTGCCAGCAGCGCTACTAGCGGGAGGGCCTATGAGCAGTTCTTC,TRBJ2-1,TRBD2,TRBV2,.